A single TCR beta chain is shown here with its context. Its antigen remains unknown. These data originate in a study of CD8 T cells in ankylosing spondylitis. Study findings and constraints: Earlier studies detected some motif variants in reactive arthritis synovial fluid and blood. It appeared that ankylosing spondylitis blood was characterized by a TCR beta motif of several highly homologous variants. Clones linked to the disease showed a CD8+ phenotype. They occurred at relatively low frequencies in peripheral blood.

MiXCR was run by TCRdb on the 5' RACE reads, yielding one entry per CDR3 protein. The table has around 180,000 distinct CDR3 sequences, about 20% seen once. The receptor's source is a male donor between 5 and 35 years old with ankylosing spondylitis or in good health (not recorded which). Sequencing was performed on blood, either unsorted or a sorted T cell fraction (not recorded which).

The DNA for the CDR3 is TGCAGTGCTAGGATCAACCTAGGACTAGCGGGAGGCACAGATACGCAGTATTTT. It is translated as CSARINLGLAGGTDTQYF. The chain joins TRBV20-1 to TRBJ2-3; TRBD2 agrees at 13 bases. V was clipped by 3 bases and J by 1 base; unmatched bases: 10. Germline CDR1 is DFQATT and CDR2 is SNEGSKA (reference sequence). The CDR3 covers 18 residues.